The clone carrying this T cell receptor beta chain was seen repeatedly, ten times or more. One entry per CDR3 protein results from TCRdb running MiXCR on the 5' RACE reads. The sample has about 15,000 distinct CDR3 sequences; 6.3% are singletons. CDR3 length equals 11 residues. Per the germline V gene, CDR1 is DFQATT and CDR2 is SNEGSKA (reference sequence). The V and J ends lost 1 base and 5 bases respectively, with 5 bases between them. This entry comes from a study of spatial heterogeneity in lung cancer. Looking at the study overall: Detection consistently yielded more beta chains than alpha chains.

Time point of the sample: blood at routine non-recurrence follow-up after resection. The sample in question was PBMCs, obtained at follow-up. The TCR originated in a male donor with early-stage non-small cell lung cancer. The chain joins TRBV20-1 to TRBJ1-1; D is ambiguous. In DNA form, the CDR3 reads TGCAGTGCTAGAGGCGGTACTGAAGCTTTCTTT. This translates into CSARGGTEAFF.